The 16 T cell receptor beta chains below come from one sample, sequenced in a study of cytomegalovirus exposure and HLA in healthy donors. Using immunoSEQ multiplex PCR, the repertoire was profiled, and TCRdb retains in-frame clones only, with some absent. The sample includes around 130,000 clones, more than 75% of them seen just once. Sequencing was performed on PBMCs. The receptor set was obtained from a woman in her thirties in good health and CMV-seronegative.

CDR3 sequence: CASSAALGGTGNTIYF. For the CDR3, the DNA is TGTGCCAGCTCAGCGGCTTTGGGTGGCACTGGAAACACCATATATTTT. The V call is TRBV18, the J call TRBJ1-3, with no clear D. V was clipped by 5 bases and J by 2 bases, with 16 bases between them. This CDR3 region has 16 residues. From germline, CDR1 is KGHSH and CDR2 LQKENI.

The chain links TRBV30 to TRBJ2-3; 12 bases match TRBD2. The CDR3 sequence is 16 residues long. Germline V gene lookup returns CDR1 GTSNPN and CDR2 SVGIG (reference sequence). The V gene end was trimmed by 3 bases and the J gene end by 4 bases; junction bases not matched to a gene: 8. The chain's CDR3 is CAWRPTSGGWSDTQYF. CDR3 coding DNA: TGTGCCTGGAGACCTACTAGCGGGGGGTGGTCAGATACGCAGTATTTT.

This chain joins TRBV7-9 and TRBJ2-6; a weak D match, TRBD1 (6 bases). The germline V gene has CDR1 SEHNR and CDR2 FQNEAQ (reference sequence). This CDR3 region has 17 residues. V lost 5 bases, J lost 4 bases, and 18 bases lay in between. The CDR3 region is CASSGGPWGLGANVLTF. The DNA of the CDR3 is TGTGCCAGCAGCGGGGGCCCCTGGGGCCTCGGGGCCAACGTCCTGACTTTC.

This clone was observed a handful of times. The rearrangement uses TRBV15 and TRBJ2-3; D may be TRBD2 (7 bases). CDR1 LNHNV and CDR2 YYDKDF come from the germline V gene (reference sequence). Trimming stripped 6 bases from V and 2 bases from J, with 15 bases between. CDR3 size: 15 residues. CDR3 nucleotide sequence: TGTGCCACCAGTAAACCGGGGGGCTTCACAGATACGCAGTATTTT. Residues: CATSKPGGFTDTQYF.

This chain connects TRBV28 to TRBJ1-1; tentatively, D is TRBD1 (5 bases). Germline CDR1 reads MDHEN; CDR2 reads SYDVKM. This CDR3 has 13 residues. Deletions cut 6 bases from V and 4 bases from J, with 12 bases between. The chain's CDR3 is CASSWEGSTEAFF. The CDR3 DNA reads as TGTGCCAGCAGCTGGGAGGGGAGCACTGAAGCTTTCTTT.

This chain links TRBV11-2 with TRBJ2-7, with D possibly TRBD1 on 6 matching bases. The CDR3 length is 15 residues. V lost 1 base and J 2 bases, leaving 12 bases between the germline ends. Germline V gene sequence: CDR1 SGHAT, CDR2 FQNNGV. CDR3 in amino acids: CASSLGIRGTYEQYF. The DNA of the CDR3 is TGTGCCAGCAGCTTAGGGATCAGGGGTACCTACGAGCAGTACTTC.

This CDR3 reads CAWRDRTGYTF. CDR3 sequence (DNA): TGTGCCTGGAGAGACAGAACTGGCTACACCTTC. This chain connects TRBV30 to TRBJ1-2; D is perhaps TRBD1 (5 bases). The V end was cut by 3 bases, the J end by 7 bases, with 9 bases between. Germline V gene data show CDR1 as GTSNPN and CDR2 as SVGIG (reference sequence). The length of the CDR3 is 11 residues.

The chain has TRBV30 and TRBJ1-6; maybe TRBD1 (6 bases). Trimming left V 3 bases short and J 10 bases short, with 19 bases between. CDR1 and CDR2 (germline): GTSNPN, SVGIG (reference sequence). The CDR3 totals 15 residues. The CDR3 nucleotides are TGTGCCTGGAGCCCCCGTCAGACAGGCGGGTCACCCCTCCACTTT. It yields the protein CAWSPRQTGGSPLHF.

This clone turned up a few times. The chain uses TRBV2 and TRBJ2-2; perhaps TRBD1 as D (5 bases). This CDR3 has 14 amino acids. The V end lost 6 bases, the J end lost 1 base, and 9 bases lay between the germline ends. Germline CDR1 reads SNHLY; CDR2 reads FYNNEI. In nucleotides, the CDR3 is TGTGCCAGCAGCAGGGCGGTGAACACCGGGGAGCTGTTTTTT. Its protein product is CASSRAVNTGELFF.

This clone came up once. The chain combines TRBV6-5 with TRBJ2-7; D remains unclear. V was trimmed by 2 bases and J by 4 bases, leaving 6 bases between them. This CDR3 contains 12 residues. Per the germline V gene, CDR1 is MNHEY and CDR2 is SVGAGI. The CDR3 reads CASSYGPYEQYF. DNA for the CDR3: TGTGCCAGCAGTTACGGGCCATACGAGCAGTACTTC.

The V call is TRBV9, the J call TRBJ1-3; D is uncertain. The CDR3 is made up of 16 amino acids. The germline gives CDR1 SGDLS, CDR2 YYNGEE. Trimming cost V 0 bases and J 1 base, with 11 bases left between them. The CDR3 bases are TGTGCCAGCAGCGTAGGGTCCCAGCGATCTGGAAACACCATATATTTT. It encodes CASSVGSQRSGNTIYF.

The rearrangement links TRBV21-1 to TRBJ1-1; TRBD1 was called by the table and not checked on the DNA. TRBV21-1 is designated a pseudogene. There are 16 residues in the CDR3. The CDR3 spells CASSKGVNRGCTEAFF. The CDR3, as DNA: TGTGCCAGCAGCAAAGGGGTCAACAGGGGGTGCACTGAAGCTTTCTTT.

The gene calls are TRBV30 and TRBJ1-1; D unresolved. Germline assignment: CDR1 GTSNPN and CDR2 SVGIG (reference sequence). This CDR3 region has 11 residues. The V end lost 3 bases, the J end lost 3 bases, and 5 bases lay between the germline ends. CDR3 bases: TGTGCCTGGAGGAGGGACACTGAAGCTTTCTTT. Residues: CAWRRDTEAFF.

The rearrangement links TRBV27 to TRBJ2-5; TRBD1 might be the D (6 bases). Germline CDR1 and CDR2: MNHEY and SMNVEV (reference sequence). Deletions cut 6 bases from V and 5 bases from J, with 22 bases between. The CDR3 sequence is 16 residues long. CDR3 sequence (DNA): TGTGCCAGCAGATCTTTATCGAAGGGGGTCCGGGAGACCCAGTACTTC. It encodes CASRSLSKGVRETQYF.

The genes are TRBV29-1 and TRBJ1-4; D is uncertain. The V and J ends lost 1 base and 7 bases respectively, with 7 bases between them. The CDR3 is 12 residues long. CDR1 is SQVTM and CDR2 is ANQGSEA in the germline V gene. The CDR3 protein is CSVEGESEKLFF. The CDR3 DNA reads TGCAGCGTTGAAGGTGAGAGTGAAAAACTGTTTTTT.

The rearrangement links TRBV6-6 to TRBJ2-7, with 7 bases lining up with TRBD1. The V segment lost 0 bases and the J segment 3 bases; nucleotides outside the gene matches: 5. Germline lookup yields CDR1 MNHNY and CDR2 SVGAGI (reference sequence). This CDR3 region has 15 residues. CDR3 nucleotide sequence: TGTGCCAGCAGTTACTCAGGGGGCGATAACTACGAGCAGTACTTC. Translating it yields CASSYSGGDNYEQYF.